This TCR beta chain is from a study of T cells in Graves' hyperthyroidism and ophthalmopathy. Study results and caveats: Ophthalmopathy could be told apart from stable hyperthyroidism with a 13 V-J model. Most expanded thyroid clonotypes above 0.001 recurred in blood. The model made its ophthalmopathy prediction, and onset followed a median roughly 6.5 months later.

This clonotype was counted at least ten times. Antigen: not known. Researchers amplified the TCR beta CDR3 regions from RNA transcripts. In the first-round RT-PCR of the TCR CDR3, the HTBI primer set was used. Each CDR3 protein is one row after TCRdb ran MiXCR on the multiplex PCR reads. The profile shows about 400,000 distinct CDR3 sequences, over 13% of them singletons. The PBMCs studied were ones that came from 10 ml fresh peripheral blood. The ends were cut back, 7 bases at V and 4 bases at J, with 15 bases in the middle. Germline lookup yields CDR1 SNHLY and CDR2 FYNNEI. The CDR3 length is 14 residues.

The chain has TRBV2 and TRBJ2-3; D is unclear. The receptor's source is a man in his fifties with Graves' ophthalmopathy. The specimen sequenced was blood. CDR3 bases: TGTGCCAGCAAGATAAGGAAAGGCCCAGATACGCAGTATTTT. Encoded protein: CASKIRKGPDTQYF.